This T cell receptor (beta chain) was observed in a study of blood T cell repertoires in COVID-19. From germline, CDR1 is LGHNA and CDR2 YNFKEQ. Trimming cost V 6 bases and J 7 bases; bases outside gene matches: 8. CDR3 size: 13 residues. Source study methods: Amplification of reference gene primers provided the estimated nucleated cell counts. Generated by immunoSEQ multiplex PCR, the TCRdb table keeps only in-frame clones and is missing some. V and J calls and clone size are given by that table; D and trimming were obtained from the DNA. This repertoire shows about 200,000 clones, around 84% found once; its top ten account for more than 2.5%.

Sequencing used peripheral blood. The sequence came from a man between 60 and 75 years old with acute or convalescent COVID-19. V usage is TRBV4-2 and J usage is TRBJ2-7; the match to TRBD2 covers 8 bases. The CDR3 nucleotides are TGTGCCAGCAGTGCGCGGGGGGCGGTAGAGCAGTACTTC. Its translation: CASSARGAVEQYF.